The T cell receptor beta chain under discussion was sequenced for a study of T cells in Graves' hyperthyroidism and ophthalmopathy. Study overall: Any treatment followed the collection of peripheral blood at initial diagnosis.

TCR beta CDR3 sequences were amplified from RNA transcripts. The TCR CDR3 first-round RT-PCR relied on the HTBI primer set. TCRdb ran MiXCR on the multiplex PCR reads and lists one entry per CDR3 protein. The sample comprises some 400,000 distinct CDR3 sequences, more than 11% of which are singletons, and approximately 11% rests with the top ten. No progression to ophthalmopathy during 18 months of follow-up defined stable disease. V gave up 2 bases and J gave up 3 bases, with 18 bases separating them. This CDR3 contains 16 residues. The germline CDR1 and CDR2 sequences are GTSNPN and SVGIG (reference sequence).

The specimen sequenced was blood. This sequence joins TRBV30 and TRBJ2-3; TRBD2 might be the D (5 bases). This TCR came from a woman in her sixties with Graves' hyperthyroidism. The DNA for the CDR3 is TGTGCCTGGAGTTCGAACCCTGGAGGTTTAACAGATACGCAGTATTTT. It encodes CAWSSNPGGLTDTQYF.